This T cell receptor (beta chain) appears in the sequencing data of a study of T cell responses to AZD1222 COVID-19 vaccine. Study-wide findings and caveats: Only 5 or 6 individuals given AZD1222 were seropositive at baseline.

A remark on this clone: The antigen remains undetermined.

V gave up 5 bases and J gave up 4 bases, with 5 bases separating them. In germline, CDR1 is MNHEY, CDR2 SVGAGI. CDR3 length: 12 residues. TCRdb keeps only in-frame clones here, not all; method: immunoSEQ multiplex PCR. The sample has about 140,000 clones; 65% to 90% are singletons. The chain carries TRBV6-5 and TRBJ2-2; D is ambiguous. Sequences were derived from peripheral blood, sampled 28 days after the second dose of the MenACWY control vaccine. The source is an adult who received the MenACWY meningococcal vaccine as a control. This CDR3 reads CASSIFTGELFF. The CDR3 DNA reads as TGTGCCAGCAGTATCTTCACCGGGGAGCTGTTTTTT.